This T cell receptor (beta chain) was profiled in a study of T cells in localized non-small cell lung cancer. Between the trimmed V and J ends, which lost 6 bases and 6 bases, there was a span of 15 bases. The CDR3 has 14 residues. Germline V gives CDR1 SGDLS, CDR2 YYNGEE. The assay was immunoSEQ multiplex PCR, and TCRdb's table has in-frame clones only and misses some. The profile covers around 55,000 clones, with around 87% appearing a single time and about a sixth taken by the ten largest. The origin of this receptor is a female donor with stage II lung adenocarcinoma. This chain links TRBV9 with TRBJ2-2; possible D gene TRBD2, 6 bases. The specimen was PBMCs, collected before any cancer treatment. The CDR3 reads CASNTPGGPGELFF. In nucleotides, the CDR3 is TGTGCCAGCAACACACCCGGAGGGCCCGGGGAGCTGTTTTTT. The whole variable domain, remainder taken from reference TRBV9 and TRBJ2-2, is DSGVTQTPKHLITATGQRVTLRCSPRSGDLSVYWYQQSLDQGLQFLIQYYNGEERAKGNILERFSAQQFPDLHSELNLSSLELGDSALYFCASNTPGGPGELFFGEGSRLTVL.